This T cell receptor beta chain was sequenced in a study of CD8 T cells in Susac syndrome. Of note for this clonotype: Compared with germline, one end of the junction differs, possibly owing to a read error.

Negative magnetic isolation gave CD8+ and CD4+ cells; FACS enriched CD8+ TEMRA. Random-hexamer reverse transcription was applied to roughly 0.45 to 1 ug RNA. It was immunoSEQ multiplex PCR that amplified TCR beta CDR3 across 54 Vbeta and 13 Jbeta. From the immunoSEQ multiplex PCR reads, TCRdb called clonotypes with MiXCR, one entry per CDR3 protein. The sample carries about 76,000 distinct CDR3 sequences, 91% recorded once. Germline V gene data show CDR1 as SGHRS and CDR2 as YFSETQ. The CDR3 totals 13 residues. The rearrangement joins TRBV5-1 to TRBJ2-6, with no clear D. The sample was CD8+ T cells from PBMCs. The sequence was obtained from a human donor with multiple sclerosis. The CDR3 here is CASSAAGANVLTF. CDR3 sequence (DNA): TGCGCCAGCAGCGCCGCTGGTGCCAACGTCCTGACTTTC.